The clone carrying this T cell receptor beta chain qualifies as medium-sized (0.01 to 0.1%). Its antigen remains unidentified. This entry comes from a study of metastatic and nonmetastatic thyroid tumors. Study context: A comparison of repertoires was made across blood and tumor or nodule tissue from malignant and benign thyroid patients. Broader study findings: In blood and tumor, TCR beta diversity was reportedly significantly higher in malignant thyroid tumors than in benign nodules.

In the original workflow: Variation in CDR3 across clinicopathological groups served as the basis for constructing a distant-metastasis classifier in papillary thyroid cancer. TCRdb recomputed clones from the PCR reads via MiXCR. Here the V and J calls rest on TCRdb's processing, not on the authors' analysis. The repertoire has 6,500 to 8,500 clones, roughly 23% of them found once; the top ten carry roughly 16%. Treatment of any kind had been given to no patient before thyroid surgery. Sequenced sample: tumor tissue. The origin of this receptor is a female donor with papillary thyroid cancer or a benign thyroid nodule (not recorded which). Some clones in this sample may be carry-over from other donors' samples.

In DNA form, the CDR3 reads TGTGCCAGCTCCCTTCCAGGGATTTATGGCTACACCTTC. This translates into CASSLPGIYGYTF. The chain recombines TRBV6-1 with TRBJ1-2; D is perhaps TRBD1 (5 bases). V dropped 8 bases and J dropped 5 bases, with 15 bases sitting between them. This CDR3 is 13 amino acids long. Per the germline V gene, CDR1 is MNHNS and CDR2 is SASEGT.